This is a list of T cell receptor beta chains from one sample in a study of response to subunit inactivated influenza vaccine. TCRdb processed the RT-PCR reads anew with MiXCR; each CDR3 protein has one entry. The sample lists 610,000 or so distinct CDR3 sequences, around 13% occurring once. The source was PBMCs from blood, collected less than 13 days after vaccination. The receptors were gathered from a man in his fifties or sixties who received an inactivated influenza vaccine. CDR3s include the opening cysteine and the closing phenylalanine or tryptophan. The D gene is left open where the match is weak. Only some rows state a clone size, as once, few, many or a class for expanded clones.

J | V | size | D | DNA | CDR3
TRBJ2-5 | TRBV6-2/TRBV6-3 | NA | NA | TGTGCCAGCTTCAAAGCCCCCCTGGCGGCCTATCAAGAGACCCAGTACTTC | CASFKAPLAAYQETQYF
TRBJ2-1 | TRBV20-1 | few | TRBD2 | TGCAGTGCTACCGGACTAGCGGCTTACAATGAGCAGTTCTTC | CSATGLAAYNEQFF
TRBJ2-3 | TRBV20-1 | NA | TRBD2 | TGCAGTGCTAGAGGGTATAGCGGGAGTCCCGATACGCAGTATTTT | CSARGYSGSPDTQYF
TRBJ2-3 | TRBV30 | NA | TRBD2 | TGTGCCTCCTGGCGAGCGGGAGTACAAGATACGCAGTATTTT | CASWRAGVQDTQYF
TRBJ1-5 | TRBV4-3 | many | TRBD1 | TGCGCCAGCAGCCAGGGACAGGGTTCAAATCAGCCCCAGCATTTT | CASSQGQGSNQPQHF
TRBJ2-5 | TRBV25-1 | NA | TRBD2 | TGTGCCAGCAGTGAATTGGGGTCTAGCGGGGATTTCTCAGAGACCCAGTACTTC | CASSELGSSGDFSETQYF
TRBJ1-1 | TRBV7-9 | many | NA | TGTGCCAGCAGCCCTCAGGCGGGGACCACTGAAGCTTTCTTT | CASSPQAGTTEAFF
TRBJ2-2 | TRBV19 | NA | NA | TGTGCCACATCACCCTCGAACGCGAACACCGGGGAGCTGTTTTTT | CATSPSNANTGELFF
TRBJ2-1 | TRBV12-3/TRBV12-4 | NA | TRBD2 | TGTGCCAGCAGGACGACTAGCGGGGGGCGTCTGGAGTTCTTC | CASRTTSGGRLEFF
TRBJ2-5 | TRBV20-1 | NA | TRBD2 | TGCAGTGCTAGCAGTAGCCCTACCGGGACTAGCGGGTACCAAGAGACCCAGTACTTC | CSASSSPTGTSGYQETQYF
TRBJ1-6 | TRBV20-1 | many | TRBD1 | TGCAGTGCCCGGGACAGAAGATCACCCCTCCACTTT | CSARDRRSPLHF